This TCR beta chain was identified during a study of tumor and adjacent non-tumor tissue in lung cancer. At the level of the study: The patients, about nine men and several women, were about 31 to 76 with stage I to III disease.

TCRbeta libraries were built with three rounds of nested PCR, modified from ARM-PCR. TCRdb analysed the multiplex PCR reads with MiXCR anew, one entry per CDR3 protein. Seen here are roughly 140,000 distinct CDR3 sequences, 66% observed once, and the top ten hold 15% to 20%. RNA was extracted from bulk tissue without any cell sorting. With regard to this clonotype: A single base separates this from a much larger clone, so it may be a read error.

CDR1 is DFQATT, CDR2 SNEGSKA, per germline (reference sequence). The CDR3 is 12 residues long. The sample taken for sequencing was lung tumor tissue. The source of this sequence is a man aged 55 to 70 with small cell lung cancer. The rearrangement links TRBV20-1 to TRBJ1-1; 7 bases are a match to TRBD1. CDR3 nucleotide sequence: TGCAGTGCCTCCGACAGGGACGCTGAAGTTTTCTTT. This translates into CSASDRDAEVFF.